This T cell receptor beta chain was retrieved from a study of blood T cell repertoires in COVID-19. About the study: Donors in the United States, Italy and Spain gave samples during acute or convalescent COVID-19.

Allocation to cohorts depended on clinical history reported by the participants. Profiled with immunoSEQ multiplex PCR; TCRdb holds only in-frame clones, not every one. The data show about 310,000 clones, around 89% seen once. V trimming: 3 bases; J trimming: 7 bases; junction bases outside the gene matches: 3. The CDR3 spans 15 residues. The germline CDR1 and CDR2 sequences are SGHRS and YFSETQ. On this clone itself: This specimen includes other DNA sequences encoding the same CDR3.

The sequence came from a woman between 18 and 30 years old with acute COVID-19. This chain links TRBV5-1 with TRBJ2-1; 14 bases align to TRBD2. Material: PBMCs or T cells enriched from blood (not recorded which). The CDR3 coding sequence is TGCGCCAGCAGCTGGGGGACTAGCGGGGGTAATGAGCAGTTCTTC. Protein product: CASSWGTSGGNEQFF. The full variable domain, in which reference TRBV5-1 and TRBJ2-1 provide the parts outside the CDR3, is KAGVTQTPRYLIKTRGQQVTLSCSPISGHRSVSWYQQTPGQGLQFLFEYFSETQRNKGNFPGRFSGRQFSNSRSEMNVSTLELGDSALYLCASSWGTSGGNEQFFGPGTRLTVL.